The source of this T cell receptor (beta chain) is a study of T cells in Graves' hyperthyroidism and ophthalmopathy. CDR3 length: 13 amino acids. Germline CDR1 SGHTA, CDR2 FQGTGA. Trimming shortened V by 2 bases and J by 7 bases, and 9 bases separated the two germline ends. This clonotype has a count of ten or more. There were TCR beta CDR3 regions amplified from RNA transcripts. The HTBI primer set was used in a first-round RT-PCR of the TCR CDR3. TCRdb re-called the multiplex PCR reads with MiXCR, one entry per CDR3 protein. This repertoire shows about 640,000 distinct CDR3 sequences, 20% found once; its top ten account for under 35%.

This receptor was taken from a man younger than 45 with Graves' ophthalmopathy. Sequencing used blood. V is TRBV7-3 and J is TRBJ2-1; D possibly corresponds to TRBD2 (5 bases). The chain's CDR3 is CASSLEEVNEQFF. CDR3 sequence (DNA): TGTGCCAGCAGCTTAGAGGAGGTGAATGAGCAGTTCTTC.